Below are 2 T cell receptor beta chains sequenced from a single sample in a study of PD-L1 blockade in urothelial cancer. The protocol was immunoSEQ multiplex PCR, while the TCRdb copy is restricted to in-frame clones and leaves out a portion. Here the sample spans about 36,000 clones, 75% to 90% being singletons. As to time point: peripheral blood 6 weeks after treatment start. Sequenced here: PBMCs, sampled around atezolizumab (anti-PD-L1) treatment. The receptors derive from a middle-aged man with urothelial cancer.

V and J are TRBV28 and TRBJ2-4, with 10 bases that match TRBD1. In germline, CDR1 is MDHEN, CDR2 SYDVKM. V gave up 2 bases and J gave up 2 bases; unmatched junction bases: 3. This CDR3 contains 16 residues. CDR3 sequence reads: CASSLRTGGSKNIQYF. The CDR3, as DNA: TGTGCCAGCAGTTTACGGACAGGGGGGTCCAAAAACATTCAGTACTTC.

The chain is built from TRBV4-3 and TRBJ1-2; no definite D call. CDR3 size: 12 residues. In germline, CDR1 is LGHNA, CDR2 YSLEER. Trimming pared 2 bases from V and 4 bases from J, leaving 5 bases between. Here the CDR3 reads CASSQPGYGYTF. CDR3 nucleotide sequence: TGCGCCAGCAGCCAACCGGGCTATGGCTACACCTTC.